This T cell receptor beta chain was observed in a study of blood T cell repertoires in COVID-19 (dated by TCRdb to the early 2020s). In the study overall: The collaborator samples originated in the United States, Italy and Spain and spanned the acute and convalescent phases of COVID-19. The material from the prospective study consisted of cDNA or gDNA derived from T cells, B-cell-depleted T cells, or PBMCs. Deeply sampled blood TCRbeta repertoires from subjects exposed to, actively infected with, or recovered from COVID-19 were included in the dataset. A freely available public database, intended as a resource for researchers studying the immune response to SARS-CoV-2, is where the repertoires were released. Samples came from the ongoing ImmuneRACE study (first 160 participants) plus 1,254 subjects from 6 global collaborators. Sample metadata almost always included a de-identified subject ID, COVID-19 status, age in years and sex. Where available, HLA class I and class II types were taken from metadata supplied by the sample provider and were not determined by assay-based typing.

Whole blood was collected in K2EDTA tubes by collaborating institutions according to the institutions' own protocols. For TCRbeta analysis, collaborators shipped samples as frozen whole blood, isolated PBMCs, or DNA extracted from either of those sample types. On the study overall, not on this receptor specifically: The amount of clinical and demographic metadata varied by source and participant and was provided uncurated.

TCRbeta CDR3 regions were amplified from genomic DNA by means of the immunoSEQ Assay, a bias-controlled multiplex PCR. Per the authors' processing: The number of nucleated cells in each sample was estimated by amplification of reference gene primers within the assay. To quantify the absolute abundance of each unique TCRbeta CDR3 rearrangement, sequence reads were collapsed and filtered. For each sample, productive Simpson clonality was calculated as the square root of Simpson's diversity index over productive rearrangements. TCRdb re-hosts the immuneACCESS table, in-frame sequences only. Its copies lack some clones; in the studies checked, an unresolved V gene accounts for under half of them, and the cause for the rest is not known. That table is the source of V, J and clone size, and D and trimming were worked out from the DNA. The sample table lists about 160,000 clones, roughly 84% of them with a count of one. Together, the top ten hold roughly 9.1% of the sample.

Concerning this clone: Its antigen remains undetermined. Base qualities are not provided; no much larger clone lies one nucleotide away.

V is clipped by 3 bases and J by 2 bases, and the sequence between their germline boundaries is 5 bases long. CDR1 and CDR2, looked up from the germline V gene, are SGDLS and YYNGEE. Spanning cysteine to phenylalanine, the CDR3 consists of 13 amino acids. The retained sequence is limited to the CDR3, 39 bases, with the frame set at the first base. This TCR was recovered from a woman of 80 years or more with active or convalescent COVID-19. Here the chain combines TRBV9 and TRBJ2-2, with an unclear D gene assignment. Sequences were obtained from peripheral blood. The DNA sequence is as follows: TGTGCCAGCAGCGGAGGAAACACCGGGGAGCTGTTTTTT. This encodes CASSGGNTGELFF.